The rows below give T cell receptor beta chains drawn from one sample of a study of T cell changes during pregnancy in multiple sclerosis. Sequencing was performed with immunoSEQ multiplex PCR; in TCRdb, only in-frame clones are kept and a portion is missing. The sample lists approximately 50,000 clones, approximately 91% occurring once. Sequenced here: CD8+ T cells from peripheral blood mononuclear cells, sampled after pregnancy. These receptors were obtained from a female donor with multiple sclerosis, enrolled in a pregnancy study. Each CDR3 is given with its conserved first and last residue. A D gene is named only where the DNA matches it firmly. For some rows the clone size is stated as once, few or many, or as a class when expanded; others skip it.

clone_size d_call j_call v_call cdr3_aa cdr3_nt
NA NA TRBJ2-5 TRBV11-2 CASSNGQQETQYF TGTGCCAGCAGCAACGGACAACAAGAGACCCAGTACTTC
NA TRBD1 TRBJ2-1 TRBV15 CATSRERDSSYEQFF TGTGCCACCAGCAGAGAAAGGGACAGTTCGTATGAGCAGTTCTTC
NA NA TRBJ1-4 TRBV9 CASSESLREPGNEKLFF TGTGCCAGCAGCGAGAGCTTGAGGGAACCCGGTAATGAAAAACTGTTTTTT
NA NA TRBJ2-7 TRBV19 CASSSADSLDEQYF TGTGCCAGTAGTTCAGCCGACAGTCTCGACGAGCAGTACTTC
NA TRBD1 TRBJ1-4 TRBV27 CASSFGTGIREKLFF TGTGCCAGCAGTTTTGGGACAGGGATTCGTGAAAAACTGTTTTTT
once TRBD1 TRBJ1-4 TRBV19 CASWGQATTNEKLFF TGTGCCAGCTGGGGACAGGCTACAACTAATGAAAAACTGTTTTTT
NA TRBD1 TRBJ2-7 TRBV13 CASSLGQGAHEQYF TGTGCCAGCAGCCTCGGACAGGGTGCCCACGAGCAGTACTTC
NA TRBD2 TRBJ2-1 TRBV9 CASSSRLAPEQFF TGTGCCAGCAGCTCACGACTAGCCCCTGAGCAGTTCTTC
NA TRBD2 TRBJ2-3 TRBV7-8 CASSFGARDYGYF TGTGCCAGCAGCTTTGGGGCCCGGGACTATGGGTATTTT
NA NA TRBJ2-1 TRBV9 CASRGSGSEQFF TGTGCCAGCCGGGGGTCCGGCAGTGAGCAGTTCTTC
NA TRBD1 TRBJ1-1 TRBV6-5 CASSYPTGPNTEAFF TGTGCCAGCAGTTACCCGACAGGGCCGAACACTGAAGCTTTCTTT
NA TRBD1 TRBJ1-1 TRBV5-1 CASSLRWQGDTEAFF TGCGCCAGCAGCTTGAGGTGGCAGGGGGACACTGAAGCTTTCTTT
once NA TRBJ2-7 TRBV5-6 CASSAGSPEEQYF TGTGCCAGCAGCGCGGGATCACCGGAGGAGCAGTACTTC
NA TRBD1 TRBJ1-1 TRBV7-3 CASSSTTGKYTEAFF TGTGCCAGCAGCTCTACGACAGGGAAATACACTGAAGCTTTCTTT
NA TRBD1 TRBJ1-3 TRBV9 CASSSEWTGEGNTIYF TGTGCCAGCAGCTCCGAATGGACAGGGGAAGGAAACACCATATATTTT
NA NA TRBJ1-2 TRBV4-1 CASSEVMPPGGYTF TGCGCCAGCAGCGAGGTAATGCCCCCCGGAGGCTACACCTTC
NA TRBD1 TRBJ1-3 TRBV7-9 CASSTDREYGNTIYF TGTGCCAGCAGCACGGACAGGGAATATGGAAACACCATATATTTT
NA TRBD2 TRBJ2-7 TRBV6-5 CASSFSGENYEQYF TGTGCCAGCAGTTTTAGCGGGGAGAACTACGAGCAGTACTTC
NA TRBD2 TRBJ2-1 TRBV7-2 CASSSRLAGETYNEQFF TGTGCCAGCAGCTCCCGACTAGCGGGGGAGACATACAATGAGCAGTTCTTC
NA TRBD2 TRBJ2-3 TRBV10-3 CAIRLSGGSTDTQYF TGTGCCATCAGATTGAGCGGGGGTTCCACAGATACGCAGTATTTT
NA TRBD2 TRBJ2-3 TRBV2 CARVDLGGTRSGQIRREWYF TGTGCCAGAGTCGATCTTGGGGGGACTAGGTCCGGACAGATACGCAGGGAGTGGTATTTT
NA TRBD1 TRBJ1-4 TRBV7-9 CASSGWTGGTNEKLFF TGTGCCAGCAGCGGATGGACAGGGGGCACTAATGAAAAACTGTTTTTT
NA NA TRBJ1-1 TRBV5-4 CASSFSDTEAFF TGTGCCAGCAGCTTTTCGGACACTGAAGCTTTCTTT
NA TRBD1 TRBJ1-1 TRBV27 CASSYGTGVTEAFF TGTGCCAGCAGTTACGGGACAGGGGTCACTGAAGCTTTCTTT
NA TRBD1 TRBJ1-5 TRBV6-1 CASSDGTVNQPQHF TGTGCCAGCAGTGATGGGACAGTTAATCAGCCCCAGCATTTT
NA NA TRBJ1-1 TRBV2 CASEDEDTEAFF TGTGCCAGCGAGGATGAGGACACTGAAGCTTTCTTT
NA NA TRBJ1-1 TRBV5-1 CASSLRGHAEAFF TGCGCCAGCAGCTTGCGTGGGCACGCTGAAGCTTTCTTT
few TRBD2 TRBJ2-1 TRBV4-2 CASSHSALAGIEQFF TGTGCCAGCAGCCATTCCGCACTAGCGGGGATTGAGCAGTTCTTC
NA TRBD1 TRBJ2-5 TRBV7-6 CASSLGTGEGMETQYF TGTGCCAGCAGCTTGGGTACAGGGGAAGGGATGGAGACCCAGTACTTC
NA TRBD1 TRBJ2-3 TRBV5-1 CASSSGQGSTDTQYF TGCGCCAGCAGCTCAGGACAGGGGAGCACAGATACGCAGTATTTT
NA NA TRBJ1-5 TRBV15 CATSRVSQPQHF TGTGCCACCAGCAGAGTCAGTCAGCCCCAGCATTTT